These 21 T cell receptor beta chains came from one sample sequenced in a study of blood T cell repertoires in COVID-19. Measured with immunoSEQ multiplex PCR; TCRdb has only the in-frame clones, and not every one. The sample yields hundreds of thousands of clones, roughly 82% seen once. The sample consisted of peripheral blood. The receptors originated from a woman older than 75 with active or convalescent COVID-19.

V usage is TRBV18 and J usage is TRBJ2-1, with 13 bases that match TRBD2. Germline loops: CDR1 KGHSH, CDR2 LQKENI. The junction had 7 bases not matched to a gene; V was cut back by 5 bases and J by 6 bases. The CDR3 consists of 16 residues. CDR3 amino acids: CASSSTSGGVPNEQFF. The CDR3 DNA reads TGTGCCAGCTCATCCACTAGCGGGGGGGTCCCCAATGAGCAGTTCTTC.

DNA of the CDR3: TGTGCCAGCAGCCCCAGTCCCGGGACACTAGGAAACACTGAAGCTTTCTTT. Its protein product is CASSPSPGTLGNTEAFF. The V gene is TRBV5-4, the J gene TRBJ1-1, with D possibly TRBD1 on 6 matching bases. The CDR3 extends over 17 amino acids. The germline V and J ends were trimmed by 4 bases and 2 bases, with 21 bases remaining between them. Germline lookup yields CDR1 SGHNT and CDR2 YYREEE (reference sequence).

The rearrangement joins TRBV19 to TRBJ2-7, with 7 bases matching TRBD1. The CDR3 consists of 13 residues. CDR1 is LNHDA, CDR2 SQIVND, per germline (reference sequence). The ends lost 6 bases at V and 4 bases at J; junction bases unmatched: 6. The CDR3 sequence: CASSPSTGYEQYF. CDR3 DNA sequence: TGTGCCAGTAGCCCTTCGACAGGGTACGAGCAGTACTTC. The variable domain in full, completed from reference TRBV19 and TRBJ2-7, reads DGGITQSPKYLFRKEGQNVTLSCEQNLNHDAMYWYRQDPGQGLRLIYYSQIVNDFQKGDIAEGYSVSREKKESFPLTVTSAQKNPTAFYLCASSPSTGYEQYFGPGTRLTVT.

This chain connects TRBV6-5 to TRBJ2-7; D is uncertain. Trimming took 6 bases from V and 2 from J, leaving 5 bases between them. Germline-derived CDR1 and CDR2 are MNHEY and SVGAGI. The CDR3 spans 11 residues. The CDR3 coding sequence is TGTGCCAGCAGCTCCGCCTACGAGCAGTACTTC. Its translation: CASSSAYEQYF.

The CDR3 DNA is TGTGCCACCAGTGATCGGGGAGGGCCCTCCTCTAGTGCAACTAATGAAAAACTGTTTTTT. Translating it yields CATSDRGGPSSSATNEKLFF. This chain connects TRBV24-1 to TRBJ1-4; D not certain. CDR1 and CDR2 (germline): KGHDR, SFDVKD. V was pared by 3 bases and J by 0 bases, with 22 bases between. The CDR3 spans 20 residues.

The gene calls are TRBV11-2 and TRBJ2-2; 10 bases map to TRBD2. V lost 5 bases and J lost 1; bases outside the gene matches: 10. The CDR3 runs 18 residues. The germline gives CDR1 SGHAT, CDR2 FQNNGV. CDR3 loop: CASSLRQTSGMNTGELFF. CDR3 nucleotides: TGTGCCAGCAGCCTAAGGCAAACTAGCGGGATGAACACCGGGGAGCTGTTTTTT.

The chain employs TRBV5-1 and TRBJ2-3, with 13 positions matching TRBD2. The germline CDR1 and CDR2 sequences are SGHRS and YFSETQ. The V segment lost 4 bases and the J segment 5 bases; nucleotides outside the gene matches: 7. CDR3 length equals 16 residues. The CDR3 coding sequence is TGCGCCAGCAGCACCCAGGGACTAGCGGGGAGAGATACGCAGTATTTT. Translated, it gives CASSTQGLAGRDTQYF.

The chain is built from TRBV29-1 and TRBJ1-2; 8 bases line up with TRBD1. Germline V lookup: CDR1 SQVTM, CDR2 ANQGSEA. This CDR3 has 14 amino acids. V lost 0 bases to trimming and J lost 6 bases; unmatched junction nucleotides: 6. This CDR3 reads CSVEEGTGLDGYTF. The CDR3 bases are TGCAGCGTTGAAGAAGGGACAGGCTTGGATGGCTACACCTTC.

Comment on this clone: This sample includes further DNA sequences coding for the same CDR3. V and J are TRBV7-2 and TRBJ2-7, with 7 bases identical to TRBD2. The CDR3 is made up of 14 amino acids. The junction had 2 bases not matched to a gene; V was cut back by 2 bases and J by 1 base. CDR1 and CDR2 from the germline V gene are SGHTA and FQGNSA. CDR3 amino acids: CASSLLGGSYEQYF. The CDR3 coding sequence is TGTGCCAGCAGCTTATTGGGGGGGTCCTACGAGCAGTACTTC.

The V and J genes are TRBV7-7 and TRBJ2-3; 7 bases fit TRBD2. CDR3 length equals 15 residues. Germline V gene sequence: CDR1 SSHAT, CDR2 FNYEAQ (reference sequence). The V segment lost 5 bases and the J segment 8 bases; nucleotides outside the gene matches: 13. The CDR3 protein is CASSPVRPPGGTQYF. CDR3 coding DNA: TGTGCCAGCAGCCCTGTCAGGCCCCCGGGGGGTACGCAGTATTTT.

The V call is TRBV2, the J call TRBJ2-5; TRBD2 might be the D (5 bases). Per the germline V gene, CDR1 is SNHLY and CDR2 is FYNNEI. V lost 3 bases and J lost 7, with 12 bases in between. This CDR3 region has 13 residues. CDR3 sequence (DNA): TGTGCCAGCAGTGACCTAGCCTCGGCGACCCAGTACTTC. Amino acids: CASSDLASATQYF.

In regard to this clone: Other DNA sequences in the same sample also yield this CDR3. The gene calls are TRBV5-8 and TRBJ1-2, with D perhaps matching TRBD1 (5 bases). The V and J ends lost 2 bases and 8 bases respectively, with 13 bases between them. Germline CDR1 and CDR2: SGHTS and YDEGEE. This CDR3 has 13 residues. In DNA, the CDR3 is TGTGCCAGCAGCTTTCTTGCAGGGCCAGGCTACACCTTC. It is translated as CASSFLAGPGYTF.

DNA for the CDR3: TGCAGCGTTGAAGATCACAGGGGAGGCACAGATACGCAGTATTTT. It encodes CSVEDHRGGTDTQYF. The chain is built from TRBV29-1 and TRBJ2-3; 7 bases line up with TRBD1. The germline gives CDR1 SQVTM, CDR2 ANQGSEA. The CDR3 is 15 residues long. J lost 1 base, V lost 0 bases, and 4 bases had no gene match.

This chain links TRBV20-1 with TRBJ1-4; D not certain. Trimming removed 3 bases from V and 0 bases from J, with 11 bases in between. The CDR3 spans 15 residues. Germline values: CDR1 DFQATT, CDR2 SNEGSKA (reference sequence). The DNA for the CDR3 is TGCAGTGCTAGTCGGAGTATTGCAACTAATGAAAAACTGTTTTTT. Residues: CSASRSIATNEKLFF.

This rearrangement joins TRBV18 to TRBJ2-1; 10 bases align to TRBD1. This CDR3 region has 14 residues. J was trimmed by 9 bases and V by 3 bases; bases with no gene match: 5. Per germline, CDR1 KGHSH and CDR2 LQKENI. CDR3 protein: CASSPGTGVREQFF. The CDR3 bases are TGTGCCAGCTCACCCGGGACAGGGGTTCGTGAGCAGTTCTTC.

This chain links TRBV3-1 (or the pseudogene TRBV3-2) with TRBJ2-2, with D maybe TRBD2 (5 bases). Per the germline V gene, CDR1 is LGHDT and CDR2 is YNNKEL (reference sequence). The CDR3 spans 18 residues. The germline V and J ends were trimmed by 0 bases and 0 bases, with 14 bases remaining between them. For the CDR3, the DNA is TGTGCCAGCAGCCAAGAACATCTAGCACCGACGAACACCGGGGAGCTGTTTTTT. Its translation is CASSQEHLAPTNTGELFF.

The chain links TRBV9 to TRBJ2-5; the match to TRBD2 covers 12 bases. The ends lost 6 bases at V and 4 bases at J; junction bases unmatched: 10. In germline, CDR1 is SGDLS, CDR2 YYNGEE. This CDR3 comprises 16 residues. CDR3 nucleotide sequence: TGTGCCAGCACGCAGACTAGCGGGAGACAGGGAGAGACCCAGTACTTC. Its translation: CASTQTSGRQGETQYF.

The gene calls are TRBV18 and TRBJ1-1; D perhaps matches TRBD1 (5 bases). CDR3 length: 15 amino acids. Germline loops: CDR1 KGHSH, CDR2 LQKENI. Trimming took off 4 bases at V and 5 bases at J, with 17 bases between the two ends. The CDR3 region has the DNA TGTGCCAGCTCACTAGAGAGCCAGGGAATTACTGAAGCTTTCTTT. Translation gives CASSLESQGITEAFF.

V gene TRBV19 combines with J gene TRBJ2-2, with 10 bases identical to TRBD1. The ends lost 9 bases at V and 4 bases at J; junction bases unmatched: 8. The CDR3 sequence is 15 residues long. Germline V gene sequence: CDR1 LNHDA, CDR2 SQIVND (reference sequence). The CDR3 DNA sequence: TGTGCCAGCCGGACCGGGACAGGGGTCACCGGGGAGCTGTTTTTT. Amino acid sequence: CASRTGTGVTGELFF.

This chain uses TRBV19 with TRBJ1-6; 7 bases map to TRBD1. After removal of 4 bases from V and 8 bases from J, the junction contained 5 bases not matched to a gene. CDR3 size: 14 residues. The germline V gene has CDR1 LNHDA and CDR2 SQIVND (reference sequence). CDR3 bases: TGTGCCAGTAGTAATGCGAGGGGGCATTCACCCCTCCACTTT. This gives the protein CASSNARGHSPLHF.

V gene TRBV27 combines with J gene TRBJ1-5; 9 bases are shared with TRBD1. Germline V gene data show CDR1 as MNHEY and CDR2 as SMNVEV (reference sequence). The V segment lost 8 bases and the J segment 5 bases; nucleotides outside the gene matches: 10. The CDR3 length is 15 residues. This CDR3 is CASAQDRGRDQPQHF. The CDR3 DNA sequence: TGTGCCAGCGCCCAGGACAGGGGACGGGATCAGCCCCAGCATTTT.